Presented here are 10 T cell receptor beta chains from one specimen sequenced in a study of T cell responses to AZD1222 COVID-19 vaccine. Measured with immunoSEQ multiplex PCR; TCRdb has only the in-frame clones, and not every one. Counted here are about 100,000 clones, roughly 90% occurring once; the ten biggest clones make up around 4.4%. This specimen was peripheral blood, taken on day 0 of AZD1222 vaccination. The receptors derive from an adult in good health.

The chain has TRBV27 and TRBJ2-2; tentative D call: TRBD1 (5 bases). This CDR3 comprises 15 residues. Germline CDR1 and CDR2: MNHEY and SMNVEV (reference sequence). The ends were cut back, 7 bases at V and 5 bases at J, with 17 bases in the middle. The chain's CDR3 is CASKRQPLTTGELFF. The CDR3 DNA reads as TGTGCCAGCAAGCGACAGCCTCTAACAACCGGGGAGCTGTTTTTT.

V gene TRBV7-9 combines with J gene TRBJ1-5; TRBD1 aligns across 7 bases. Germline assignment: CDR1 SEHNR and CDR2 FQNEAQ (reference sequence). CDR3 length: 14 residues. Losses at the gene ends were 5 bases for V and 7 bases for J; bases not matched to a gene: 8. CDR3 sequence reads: CASSRTGEGQPQHF. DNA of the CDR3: TGTGCCAGCAGCCGCACAGGGGAGGGACAGCCCCAGCATTTT.

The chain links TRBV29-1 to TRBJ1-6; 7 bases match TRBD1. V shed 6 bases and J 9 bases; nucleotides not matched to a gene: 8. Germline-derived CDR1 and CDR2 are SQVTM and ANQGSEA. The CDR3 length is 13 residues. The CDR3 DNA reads TGCAGCGTCGCAGGACAGGAGGGTTCACCCCTCCACTTT. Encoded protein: CSVAGQEGSPLHF.

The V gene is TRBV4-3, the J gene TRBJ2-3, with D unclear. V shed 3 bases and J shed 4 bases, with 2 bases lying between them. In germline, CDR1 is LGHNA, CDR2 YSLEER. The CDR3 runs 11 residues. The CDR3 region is CASSHSDTQYF. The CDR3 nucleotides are TGCGCCAGCAGCCACTCAGATACGCAGTATTTT.

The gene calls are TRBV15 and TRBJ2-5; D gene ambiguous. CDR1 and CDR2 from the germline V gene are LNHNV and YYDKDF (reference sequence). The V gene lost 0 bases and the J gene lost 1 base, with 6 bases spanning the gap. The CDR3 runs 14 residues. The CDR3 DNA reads TGTGCCACCAGCAGAGAGGATGCCCAAGAGACCCAGTACTTC. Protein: CATSREDAQETQYF. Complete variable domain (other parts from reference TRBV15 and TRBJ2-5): DAMVIQNPRYQVTQFGKPVTLSCSQTLNHNVMYWYQQKSSQAPKLLFHYYDKDFNNEADTPDNFQSRRPNTSFCFLDIRSPGLGDTAMYLCATSREDAQETQYFGPGTRLLVL.

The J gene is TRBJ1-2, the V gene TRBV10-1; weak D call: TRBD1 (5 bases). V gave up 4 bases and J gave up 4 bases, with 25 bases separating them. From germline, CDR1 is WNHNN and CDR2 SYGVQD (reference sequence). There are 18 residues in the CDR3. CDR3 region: CASSGPKERMGPAYGYTF. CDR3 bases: TGCGCCAGCAGTGGGCCTAAGGAGAGGATGGGGCCGGCCTATGGCTACACCTTC.

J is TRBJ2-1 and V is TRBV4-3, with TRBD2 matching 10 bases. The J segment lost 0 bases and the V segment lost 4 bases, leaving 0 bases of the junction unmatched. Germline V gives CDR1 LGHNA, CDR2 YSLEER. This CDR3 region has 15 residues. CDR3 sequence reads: CASSPSGGSYNEQFF. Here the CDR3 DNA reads TGCGCCAGCAGCCCTAGCGGGGGCTCCTACAATGAGCAGTTCTTC.

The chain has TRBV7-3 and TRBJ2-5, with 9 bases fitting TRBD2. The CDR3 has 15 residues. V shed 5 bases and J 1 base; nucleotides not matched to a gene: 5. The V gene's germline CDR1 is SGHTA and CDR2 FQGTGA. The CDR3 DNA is TGTGCCAGCAGCGCCAGCGGGGGGACCCAAGAGACCCAGTACTTC. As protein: CASSASGGTQETQYF.

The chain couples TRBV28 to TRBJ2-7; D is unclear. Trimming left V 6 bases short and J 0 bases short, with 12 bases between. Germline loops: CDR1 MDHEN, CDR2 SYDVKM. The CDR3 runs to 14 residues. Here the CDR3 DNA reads TGTGCCAGCAGCCCGAGGAGAGGCTCCTACGAGCAGTACTTC. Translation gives CASSPRRGSYEQYF.

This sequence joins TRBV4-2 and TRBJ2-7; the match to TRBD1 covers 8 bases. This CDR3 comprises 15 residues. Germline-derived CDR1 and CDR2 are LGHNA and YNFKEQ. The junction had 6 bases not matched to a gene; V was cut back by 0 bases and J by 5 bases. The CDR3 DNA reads TGTGCCAGCAGCCAAGAAAGGACAGGGTCGAACGAGCAGTACTTC. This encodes CASSQERTGSNEQYF.